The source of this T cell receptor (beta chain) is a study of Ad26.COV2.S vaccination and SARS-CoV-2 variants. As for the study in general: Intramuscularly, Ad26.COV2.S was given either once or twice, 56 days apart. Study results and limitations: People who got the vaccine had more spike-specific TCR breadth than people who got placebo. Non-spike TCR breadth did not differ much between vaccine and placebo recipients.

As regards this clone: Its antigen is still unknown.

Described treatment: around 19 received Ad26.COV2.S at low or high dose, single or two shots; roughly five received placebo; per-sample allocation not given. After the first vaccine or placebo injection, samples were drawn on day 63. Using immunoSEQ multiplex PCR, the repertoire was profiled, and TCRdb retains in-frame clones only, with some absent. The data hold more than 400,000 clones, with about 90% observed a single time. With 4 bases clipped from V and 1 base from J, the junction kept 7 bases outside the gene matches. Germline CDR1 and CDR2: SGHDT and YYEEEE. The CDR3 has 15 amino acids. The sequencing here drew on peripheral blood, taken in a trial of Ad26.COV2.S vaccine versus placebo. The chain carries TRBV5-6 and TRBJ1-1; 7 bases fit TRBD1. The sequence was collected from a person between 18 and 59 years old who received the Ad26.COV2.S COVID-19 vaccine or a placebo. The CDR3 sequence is CASSTPGQPNTEAFF. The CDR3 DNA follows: TGTGCCAGCAGCACCCCGGGACAGCCGAACACTGAAGCTTTCTTT.